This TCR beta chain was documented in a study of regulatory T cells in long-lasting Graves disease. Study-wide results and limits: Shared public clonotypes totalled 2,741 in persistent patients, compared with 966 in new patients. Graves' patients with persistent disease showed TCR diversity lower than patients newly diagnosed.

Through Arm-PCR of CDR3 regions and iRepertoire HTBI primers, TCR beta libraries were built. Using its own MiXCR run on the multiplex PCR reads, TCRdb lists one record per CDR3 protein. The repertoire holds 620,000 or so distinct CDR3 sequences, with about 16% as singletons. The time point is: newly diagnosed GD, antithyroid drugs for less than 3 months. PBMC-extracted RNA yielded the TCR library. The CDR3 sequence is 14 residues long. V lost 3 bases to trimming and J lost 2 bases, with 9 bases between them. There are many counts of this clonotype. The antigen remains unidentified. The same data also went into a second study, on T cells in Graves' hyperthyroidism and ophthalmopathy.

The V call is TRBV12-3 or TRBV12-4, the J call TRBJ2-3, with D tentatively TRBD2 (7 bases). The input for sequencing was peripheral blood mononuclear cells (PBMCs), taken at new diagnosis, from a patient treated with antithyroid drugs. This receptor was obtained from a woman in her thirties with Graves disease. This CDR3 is CASSLGGATDTQYF. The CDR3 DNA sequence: TGTGCCAGCAGTTTGGGGGGGGCCACAGATACGCAGTATTTT.